The text below deals with one T cell receptor (beta chain). The data were produced by immunoSEQ multiplex PCR, yet TCRdb's version contains in-frame clones alone and is incomplete. The table includes 80,000 to 95,000 clones, about 71% detected once. Between the trimmed V and J ends, which lost 6 bases and 5 bases, there was a span of 17 bases. CDR3 length: 15 residues. CDR1 and CDR2 from the germline V gene are MNHEY and SVGAGI. This sample stems from a study of blood T cell repertoires in COVID-19. The V gene is TRBV6-5, the J gene TRBJ1-5; possible D gene TRBD1, 5 bases. Sequenced material: peripheral blood. The receptor's source is a woman between 50 and 59 years old with acute or convalescent COVID-19. The CDR3 DNA reads TGTGCCAGCAGCCACGTACGGGGGGAGGATCAGCCCCAGCATTTT. Encoded protein: CASSHVRGEDQPQHF.